The clone carrying this T cell receptor beta chain appeared a single time. The antigen is undetermined. Only in-frame clones appear in the TCRdb table, and some are missing; sequencing was by immunoSEQ multiplex PCR. The sample includes more than 35,000 clones, more than 90% seen only once; the top ten take roughly 6.9%. The entry originates in a study of T cells in localized non-small cell lung cancer. Findings and limits, study-wide: The study sequenced only one region of the tumor. As a result, intratumor heterogeneity could not be excluded and remains possible. Out of the top 100 tumor clones, a median roughly 58 were seen in adjacent lung. The study found T cell clonality highest in uninvolved adjacent lung, above tumor.

V lost 6 bases, J lost 4 bases, and 10 bases lay in between. There are 12 residues in the CDR3. Germline assignment: CDR1 SEHNR and CDR2 FQNEAQ (reference sequence). This TCR was recovered from a female donor older than 55 with stage I lung adenocarcinoma. The material was peripheral blood, obtained before any cancer treatment. J is TRBJ2-7 and V is TRBV7-9; no firm D call. The CDR3 loop reads CASSGEVYEQYF. CDR3 coding DNA: TGTGCCAGCAGTGGAGAAGTATACGAGCAGTACTTC. Full variable domain (outside the CDR3, taken from reference TRBV7-9 and TRBJ2-7): DTGVSQNPRHKITKRGQNVTFRCDPISEHNRLYWYRQTLGQGPEFLTYFQNEAQLEKSRLLSDRFSAERPKGSFSTLEIQRTEQGDSAMYLCASSGEVYEQYFGPGTRLTVT.